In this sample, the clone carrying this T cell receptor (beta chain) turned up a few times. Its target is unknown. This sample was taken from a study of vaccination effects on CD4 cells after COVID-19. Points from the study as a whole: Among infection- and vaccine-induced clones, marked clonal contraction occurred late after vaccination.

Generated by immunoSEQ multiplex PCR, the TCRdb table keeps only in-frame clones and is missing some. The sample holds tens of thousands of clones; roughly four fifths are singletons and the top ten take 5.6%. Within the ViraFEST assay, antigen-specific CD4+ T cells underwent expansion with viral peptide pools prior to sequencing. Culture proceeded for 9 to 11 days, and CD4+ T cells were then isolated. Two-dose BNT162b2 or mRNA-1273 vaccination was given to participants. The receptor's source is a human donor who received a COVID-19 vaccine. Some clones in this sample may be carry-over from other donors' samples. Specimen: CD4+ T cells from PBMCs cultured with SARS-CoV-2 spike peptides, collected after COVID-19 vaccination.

The CDR3 loop reads CAISRTPNTGELFF. CDR3 coding DNA: TGTGCCATCAGTCGAACGCCGAACACCGGGGAGCTGTTTTTT. This chain joins TRBV10-3 and TRBJ2-2; D is unresolved. Germline V gene data show CDR1 as ENHRY and CDR2 as SYGVKD. The CDR3 is 14 amino acids. Deletions cut 5 bases from V and 0 bases from J, with 7 bases between.